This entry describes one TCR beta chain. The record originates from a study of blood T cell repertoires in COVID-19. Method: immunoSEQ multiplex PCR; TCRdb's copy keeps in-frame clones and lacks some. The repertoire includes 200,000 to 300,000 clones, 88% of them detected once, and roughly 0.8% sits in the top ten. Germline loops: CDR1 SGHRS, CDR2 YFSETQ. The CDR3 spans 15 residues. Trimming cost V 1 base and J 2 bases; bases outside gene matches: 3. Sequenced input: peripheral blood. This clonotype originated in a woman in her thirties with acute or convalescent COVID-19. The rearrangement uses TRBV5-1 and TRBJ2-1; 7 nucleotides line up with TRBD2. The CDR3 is CASSLSGTAYNEQFF. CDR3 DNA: TGCGCCAGCAGCTTGAGCGGGACCGCCTACAATGAGCAGTTCTTC.